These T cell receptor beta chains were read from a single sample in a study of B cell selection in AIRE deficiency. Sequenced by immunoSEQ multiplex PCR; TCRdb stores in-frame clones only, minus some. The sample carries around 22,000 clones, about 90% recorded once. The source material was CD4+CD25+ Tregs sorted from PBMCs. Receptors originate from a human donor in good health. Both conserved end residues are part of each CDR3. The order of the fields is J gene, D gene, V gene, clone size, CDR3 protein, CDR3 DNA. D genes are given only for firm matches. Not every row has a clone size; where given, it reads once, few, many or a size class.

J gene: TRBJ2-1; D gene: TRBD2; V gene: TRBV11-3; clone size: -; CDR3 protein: CASSGGLAGGDEQFF; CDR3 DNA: TGTGCCAGCAGCGGCGGACTAGCGGGGGGCGATGAGCAGTTCTTC
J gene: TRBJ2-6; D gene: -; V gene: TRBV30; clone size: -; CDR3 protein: CAWSWWGTSGANVLTF; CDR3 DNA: TGTGCCTGGAGTTGGTGGGGGACCTCTGGGGCCAACGTCCTGACTTTC
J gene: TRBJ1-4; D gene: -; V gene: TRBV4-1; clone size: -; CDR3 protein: CASSLGEKLFF; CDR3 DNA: TGCGCCAGCAGCCTGGGGGAAAAACTGTTTTTT
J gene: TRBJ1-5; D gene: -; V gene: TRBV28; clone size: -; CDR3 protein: CASSLRVYQPQHF; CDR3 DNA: TGTGCCAGCAGTTTAAGAGTTTATCAGCCCCAGCATTTT
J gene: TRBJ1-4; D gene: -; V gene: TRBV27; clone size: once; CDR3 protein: CASRTQGSNEKLFF; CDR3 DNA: TGTGCCAGCAGAACACAGGGCTCTAATGAAAAACTGTTTTTT